This T cell receptor (beta chain) was captured in a study of tumor-infiltrating lymphocytes in primary liver carcinoma. Background on the study: The cohort included men and women aged 30 to 69 years. Study-level results: Tumors had a top-250-clone fraction that was significantly higher than blood (p = 0.039). Tumor-adjacent and tumor-blood pairs shared a smaller degree of overlap than tumor region pairs.

The CDR3 runs to 13 residues. Germline CDR1 reads MGHRA; CDR2 reads YSYEKL. Trimming took 4 bases from V and 7 from J, leaving 13 bases between them. TCR beta cDNA came from about 500 ng total RNA, primed with a constant-region primer. Slightly modified ARM-PCR served as the procedure for the TCR beta libraries. These libraries came from three rounds of nested multiplex PCR. A C-beta reverse primer and TRBV1-TRBV30 forward primers served in each of the first two PCR rounds, at ten to eleven cycles apiece. TCRdb re-analysed the multiplex PCR reads in MiXCR, keeping a single row per CDR3 protein. The table shows over 100,000 distinct CDR3 sequences, with around 65% occurring only once. Unsorted bulk tissue of about 20-32 mg yielded co-extracted RNA and DNA. Among the patients, all had chronic HBV infection and none had been treated. This clonotype was observed a single time. Its cognate antigen is unknown.

The TCR originated in a woman aged 55-69 years with primary liver carcinoma and hepatitis B virus infection. The sample comprised tumor-adjacent normal liver tissue. This chain joins TRBV4-1 and TRBJ1-2; D may be TRBD1 (5 bases). The chain's CDR3 is CASSRDLRGGYTF. In DNA, the CDR3 is TGCGCCAGCAGCCGGGACTTAAGAGGTGGCTACACCTTC.